The 13 T cell receptor beta chains below all came from one sample that was sequenced in a study of OX40 agonist ivuxolimab in advanced cancers. Sequencing was performed with immunoSEQ multiplex PCR; in TCRdb, only in-frame clones are kept and a portion is missing. Among tens of thousands of clones listed, approximately 90% were seen once. This sample comprised CD4+ or CD8+ T cells sorted from blood, obtained in a trial of the OX40 agonist ivuxolimab. Receptor source: an adult with an advanced solid tumor such as melanoma, head and neck, liver or kidney cancer.

CDR3 nucleotide sequence: TGCGCCAGCAGCCCCGGCTTCGCTGAAGCTTTCTTT. Amino acids: CASSPGFAEAFF. This sequence joins TRBV5-1 and TRBJ1-1; the D is unclear. Trimming took off 4 bases at V and 6 bases at J, with 10 bases between the two ends. Germline-derived CDR1 and CDR2 are SGHRS and YFSETQ. The CDR3 spans 12 residues. The whole variable domain, remainder taken from reference TRBV5-1 and TRBJ1-1, is KAGVTQTPRYLIKTRGQQVTLSCSPISGHRSVSWYQQTPGQGLQFLFEYFSETQRNKGNFPGRFSGRQFSNSRSEMNVSTLELGDSALYLCASSPGFAEAFFGQGTRLTVV.

V and J are TRBV7-9 and TRBJ1-6, with a weak D call TRBD1 (5 bases). The V gene lost 5 bases and the J gene lost 5 bases, with 13 bases spanning the gap. CDR1 SEHNR and CDR2 FQNEAQ come from the germline V gene (reference sequence). This CDR3 has 15 amino acids. This CDR3 reads CASSAVGGHNSPLHF. The CDR3 DNA follows: TGTGCCAGCAGCGCCGTTGGGGGACATAATTCACCCCTCCACTTT.

This rearrangement joins TRBV6-6 to TRBJ2-2, with 8 bases identical to TRBD1. The CDR3 runs to 15 residues. CDR1 is MNHNY and CDR2 is SVGAGI in the germline V gene (reference sequence). V gave up 3 bases and J gave up 4 bases; unmatched junction bases: 4. The CDR3 is CASSYQGASTGELFF. Written as DNA, the CDR3 is TGTGCCAGCAGTTATCAGGGGGCAAGCACCGGGGAGCTGTTTTTT.

This clone appeared a single time. CDR3 DNA sequence: TGTGCCAGCAGGCTTCGGGGGGCCTTTAATGAAAAACTGTTTTTT. Encoded protein: CASRLRGAFNEKLFF. The chain carries TRBV11-2 and TRBJ1-4; TRBD1 is a possible D gene (6 bases). Germline lookup yields CDR1 SGHAT and CDR2 FQNNGV. This CDR3 has 15 amino acids. The ends were cut back, 6 bases at V and 4 bases at J, with 15 bases in the middle. The full variable domain, with the rest looked up from reference TRBV11-2 and TRBJ1-4, is EAGVAQSPRYKIIEKRQSVAFWCNPISGHATLYWYQQILGQGPKLLIQFQNNGVVDDSQLPKDRFSAERLKGVDSTLKIQPAKLEDSAVYLCASRLRGAFNEKLFFGSGTQLSVL.

This clone was counted only a few times. The rearrangement uses TRBV19 and TRBJ2-5; D unresolved. The CDR3 extends over 15 amino acids. With 4 bases removed from V and 4 bases from J, the gap between germline ends came to 16 bases. Per the germline V gene, CDR1 is LNHDA and CDR2 is SQIVND (reference sequence). This CDR3 reads CASSTANHARETQYF. DNA of the CDR3: TGTGCCAGTAGTACCGCCAACCACGCGAGAGAGACCCAGTACTTC.

V usage is TRBV5-6 and J usage is TRBJ2-7, with 7 bases aligning to TRBD2. Germline V gene sequence: CDR1 SGHDT, CDR2 YYEEEE. Trimming cost V 0 bases and J 2 bases; bases outside gene matches: 5. This CDR3 is 15 amino acids long. This CDR3 is CASSLGGGIPYEQYF. The CDR3 DNA is TGTGCCAGCAGCTTGGGGGGAGGGATCCCCTACGAGCAGTACTTC.

The gene calls are TRBV15 and TRBJ2-3, with a tentative D call TRBD2 (6 bases). V was shortened by 0 bases and J by 5 bases, with 21 bases between the two germline ends. From germline, CDR1 is LNHNV and CDR2 YYDKDF (reference sequence). The CDR3 covers 18 residues. The CDR3 reads CATSRDGGGRGRRDTQYF. CDR3 nucleotides: TGTGCCACCAGCAGAGATGGGGGTGGGCGGGGCCGCCGAGATACGCAGTATTTT.

This clone was counted a few times. The gene calls are TRBV7-2 and TRBJ1-2; D ambiguous. The germline V gene encodes CDR1 SGHTA and CDR2 FQGNSA. This CDR3 spans 12 amino acids. Trimming cost V 0 bases and J 4 bases, with 3 bases left between them. CDR3 DNA sequence: TGTGCCAGCAGCTTAGCGCTCTATGGCTACACCTTC. Encoded protein: CASSLALYGYTF.

This chain links TRBV2 with TRBJ1-3, with TRBD1 as a possible D gene (5 bases). Germline CDR1 and CDR2: SNHLY and FYNNEI. Between the trimmed V and J ends, which lost 5 bases and 1 base, there was a span of 18 bases. There are 17 residues in the CDR3. The CDR3 spells CASSLLETGSSGNTIYF. The CDR3, as DNA: TGTGCCAGCAGTCTCCTAGAAACAGGTTCATCTGGAAACACCATATATTTT. Full variable domain (remainder filled in from reference TRBV2 and TRBJ1-3): EPEVTQTPSHQVTQMGQEVILRCVPISNHLYFYWYRQILGQKVEFLVSFYNNEISEKSEIFDDQFSVERPDGSNFTLKIRSTKLEDSAMYFCASSLLETGSSGNTIYFGEGSWLTVV.

The CDR3 sequence is CASRIWNTDTQYF. Written as DNA, the CDR3 is TGTGCCAGCAGAATCTGGAACACAGATACGCAGTATTTT. The J gene is TRBJ2-3, the V gene TRBV27; D remains unclear. The V gene's germline CDR1 is MNHEY and CDR2 SMNVEV (reference sequence). The germline V and J ends were trimmed by 6 bases and 2 bases, with 9 bases remaining between them. The CDR3 has 13 residues.

This chain connects TRBV28 to TRBJ1-2, with 9 bases that match TRBD1. V shed 3 bases and J 8 bases; nucleotides not matched to a gene: 10. This CDR3 has 15 residues. CDR1 MDHEN and CDR2 SYDVKM come from the germline V gene. The CDR3 loop is CASSFTGGAYPGYTF. CDR3 DNA: TGTGCCAGCAGTTTCACAGGGGGCGCTTATCCGGGCTACACCTTC.

The chain joins TRBV6-6 to TRBJ2-3; no definite D call. Deletions cut 6 bases from V and 2 bases from J, with 6 bases between. The CDR3 is 12 amino acids. Germline V gives CDR1 MNHNY, CDR2 SVGAGI (reference sequence). The CDR3 here is CASSLFTDTQYF. CDR3 DNA: TGTGCCAGCAGCCTATTCACAGATACGCAGTATTTT.

This clone was counted a single time. The chain has TRBV6-7 and TRBJ2-7; no clear D. TRBV6-7 is placed among ORFs of uncertain function. The length of the CDR3 is 13 residues. Trimming took off 5 bases at V and 2 bases at J, with 10 bases between the two ends. The CDR3 region has the DNA TGTGCCAGCAGTACATCCCTTACCTACGAGCAGTACTTC. Translated: CASSTSLTYEQYF.